A selection of T cell receptor beta chains follows, all from one sample in a study of blood T cell repertoires in COVID-19. Assay: immunoSEQ multiplex PCR; the TCRdb copy retains only in-frame clones and omits some. The sample holds over 200,000 clones, over 70% seen once. The sequenced material came from peripheral blood. The source of these receptors is a man aged 35 to 55 with acute or convalescent COVID-19. CDR3s include the opening cysteine and the closing phenylalanine or tryptophan. A D gene is named only where the DNA matches it firmly. Clone size is stated in some rows and not others, as once, few, many or a class when expanded.

TRBV4-1,TRBD1,NA,TRBJ2-1,CASSQGTGLRNGRFF,TGCGCCAGCAGCCAGGGGACAGGGCTTCGTAACGGCCGGTTCTTC
TRBV6-5,NA,NA,TRBJ2-2,CASSYSGQLGELFF,TGTGCCAGCAGTTACTCAGGACAGCTCGGGGAGCTGTTTTTT
TRBV2,TRBD1,NA,TRBJ1-2,CASSETGEGYGYTF,TGTGCCAGCAGTGAGACAGGGGAGGGCTATGGCTACACCTTC
TRBV4-2,TRBD2,NA,TRBJ2-5,CASSQVAGQQETQYF,TGTGCCAGCAGCCAAGTAGCGGGGCAACAAGAGACCCAGTACTTC
TRBV7-2,NA,NA,TRBJ1-1,CASSLAGQDTEAFF,TGTGCCAGCAGCTTGGCAGGGCAGGACACTGAAGCTTTCTTT
TRBV5-5,TRBD1,NA,TRBJ2-7,CASGTGPFSYEQYF,TGTGCCAGCGGGACAGGCCCCTTCTCCTACGAGCAGTACTTC
TRBV9,NA,NA,TRBJ1-5,CASSVEQGRGNQPQHF,TGTGCCAGCAGCGTAGAACAGGGTAGGGGCAATCAGCCCCAGCATTTT
TRBV4-3,NA,NA,TRBJ1-4,CASSQVLGDGEKLFF,TGCGCCAGCAGCCAAGTCCTAGGGGATGGCGAAAAACTGTTTTTT
TRBV4-2,TRBD1,NA,TRBJ1-2,CASSQAGTDGIKAYGYTF,TGTGCCAGCAGCCAAGCCGGGACAGACGGTATTAAGGCCTATGGCTACACCTTC
TRBV5-1,TRBD2,NA,TRBJ2-5,CASSSSPRSGSPLEIQYF,TGCGCCAGCAGCTCCTCCCCCCGAAGCGGGAGTCCCCTAGAGATCCAGTACTTC
TRBV29-1,TRBD1,NA,TRBJ1-1,CSVVGTANTEAFF,TGCAGCGTTGTCGGGACAGCGAACACTGAAGCTTTCTTT
TRBV2,NA,few,TRBJ1-6,CASSEAQASNSPLHF,TGTGCCAGCAGTGAAGCGCAGGCCAGTAATTCACCCCTCCACTTT
TRBV18,NA,NA,TRBJ2-5,CASSMGQEETQYF,TGTGCCAGCTCAATGGGACAAGAAGAGACCCAGTACTTC
TRBV19,TRBD1,NA,TRBJ1-6,CASKDRGFSPLHF,TGTGCCAGTAAGGACAGGGGGTTTTCACCCCTCCACTTT
TRBV7-2,TRBD1,few,TRBJ1-5,CASSPAQGIPNQPQHF,TGTGCCAGCAGCCCAGCACAGGGGATCCCTAATCAGCCCCAGCATTTT
TRBV9,TRBD2,NA,TRBJ2-2,CASSSGLAWTGELFF,TGTGCCAGCTCGTCCGGACTAGCGTGGACCGGGGAGCTGTTTTTT
TRBV7-6,TRBD1,NA,TRBJ1-1,CASSTWTGGNTEAFF,TGTGCCAGCAGCACCTGGACAGGGGGGAACACTGAAGCTTTCTTT
TRBV27,NA,NA,TRBJ2-7,CASSLGAGNEQYF,TGTGCCAGCAGTTTAGGGGCCGGTAACGAGCAGTACTTC
TRBV6-1,TRBD2,few,TRBJ2-4,CASSDTSGNGENIQYF,TGTGCCAGCAGTGACACTAGCGGGAACGGGGAAAACATTCAGTACTTC
TRBV19,NA,once,TRBJ1-5,CASIGGRNNQPQHF,TGTGCCAGTATAGGAGGCAGGAACAATCAGCCCCAGCATTTT
TRBV19,TRBD2,NA,TRBJ2-1,CASSPTSGRVGVTNEQFF,TGTGCCAGTAGCCCGACTAGCGGGAGGGTGGGGGTTACAAATGAGCAGTTCTTC
TRBV6-5,TRBD2,once,TRBJ2-1,CASSPSWTSPGEQFF,TGTGCCAGCAGTCCTTCATGGACTAGCCCCGGTGAGCAGTTCTTC
TRBV6-5,TRBD1,NA,TRBJ2-7,CASSTDRVGSYEQYF,TGTGCCAGCAGTACCGACAGGGTCGGATCCTACGAGCAGTACTTC
TRBV3-1/TRBV3-2,TRBD1,NA,TRBJ2-7,CASSQRGQGASYEQYF,TGTGCCAGCAGCCAACGCGGGCAGGGGGCTTCCTACGAGCAGTACTTC
TRBV9,NA,NA,TRBJ1-3,CASSDRAGNTIYF,TGTGCCAGCAGCGACAGGGCTGGAAACACCATATATTTT